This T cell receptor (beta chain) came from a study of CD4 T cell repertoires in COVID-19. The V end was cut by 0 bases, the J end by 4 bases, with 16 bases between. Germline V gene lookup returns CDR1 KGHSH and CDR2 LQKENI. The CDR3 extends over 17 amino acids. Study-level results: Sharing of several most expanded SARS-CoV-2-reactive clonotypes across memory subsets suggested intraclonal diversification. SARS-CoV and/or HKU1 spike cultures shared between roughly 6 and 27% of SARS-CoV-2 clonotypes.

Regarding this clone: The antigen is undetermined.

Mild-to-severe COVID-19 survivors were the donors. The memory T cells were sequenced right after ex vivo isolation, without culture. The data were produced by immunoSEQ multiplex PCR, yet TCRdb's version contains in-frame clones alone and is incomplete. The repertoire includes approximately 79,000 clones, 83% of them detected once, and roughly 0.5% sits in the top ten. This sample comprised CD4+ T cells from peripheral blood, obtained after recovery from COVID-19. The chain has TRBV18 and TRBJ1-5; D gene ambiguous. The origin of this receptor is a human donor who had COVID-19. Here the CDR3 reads CASSPPLSNDRNQPQHF. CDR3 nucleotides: TGTGCCAGCTCACCACCGCTATCCAACGATCGTAATCAGCCCCAGCATTTT. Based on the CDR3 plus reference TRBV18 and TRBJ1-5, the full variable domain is NAGVMQNPRHLVRRRGQEARLRCSPMKGHSHVYWYRQLPEEGLKFMVYLQKENIIDESGMPKERFSAEFPKEGPSILRIQQVVRGDSAAYFCASSPPLSNDRNQPQHFGDGTRLSIL.